In this sample, the clone carrying this TCR beta chain turned up a few times. Its target is unknown. This sample stems from a study of liver allograft versus peripheral blood T cells. Across the study: Transplanted-liver T cell receptor repertoires were compared with recipients' peripheral blood repertoires.

General study points: As reported, T cell receptor repertoires inside liver allografts differed from those present in peripheral blood.

TCRdb reanalysed the reads using MiXCR and keeps one entry per CDR3 protein. The table lists several thousand distinct CDR3 sequences, over 14% of them singletons. This receptor was identified in a human patient who had a liver transplant. Some T cells may possibly be graft donor cells.

CDR3 sequence: CASSFIGAGADTQYF. The CDR3 bases are TGTGCCAGCAGTTTTATAGGGGCTGGGGCAGATACGCAGTATTTT. The chain has TRBV12-3 or TRBV12-4 and TRBJ2-3; perhaps TRBD1 as D (5 bases). This CDR3 has 15 amino acids. The V end was cut by 3 bases, the J end by 4 bases, with 14 bases between.